This TCR beta chain comes out of a study of shared clonotypes between healthy human individuals. Regarding the study as a whole: It was expected that sequencing depth would affect clonotype sharing among donors.

Only Caucasian adults living in Nashville, Tennessee made up the donor group. Extraction of genomic DNA in unsorted samples used about 81 million PBMCs. Each subset's genomic DNA was shared equally among a number of immunoSEQ plates. The table came from immunoSEQ multiplex PCR; TCRdb's copy has only in-frame clones and leaves some out. The sample lists a few hundred thousand clones, roughly four fifths occurring once. This clone was observed a few times. What it binds is unknown. The V gene's germline CDR1 is SGHTA and CDR2 FQGNSA. The CDR3 is 16 amino acids. Trimming removed 3 bases at V and 0 bases at J, with 11 bases between.

Input material: PBMCs. The sequence derives from a woman between 40 and 55 years old in good health. Some clones in this sample may be carry-over from other donors' samples. The chain has TRBV7-2 and TRBJ1-4; D remains unclear. CDR3 loop: CASSFAAAATNEKLFF. CDR3 sequence (DNA): TGTGCCAGCAGCTTTGCTGCGGCCGCAACTAATGAAAAACTGTTTTTT.